This T cell receptor (beta chain) stems from a study of glioma-infiltrating T cells. Study-level results: Tissue-blood divergence was below expectation in non-neoplastic patients, above in gliomas. CDR3 overlap between tissue and blood was very small.

The CDR3 runs 12 residues. This clonotype was observed many times. Its antigen is as yet unknown. The junction does not match germline at one end; this may be a read error. TCR alpha and beta CDR3 regions were amplified from RNA using iRepertoire nested multiplex PCR. For one-step reverse transcription and amplification, about 90-400 ng of tissue mRNA or PBMC total RNA was used. Via MiXCR, TCRdb re-called the multiplex PCR reads, giving one row per CDR3 protein. The profile shows approximately 110,000 distinct CDR3 sequences, less than 30% of them singletons. The source material was glioma tissue, nonneoplastic brain tissue, or PBMCs (not recorded which). The genes are TRBV12-3 or TRBV12-4 and TRBJ1-4, with D unclear. This sequence was found in a human donor with low-grade glioma or glioblastoma, undergoing nonglioma brain surgery, or in good health (not recorded which). The CDR3 DNA is TGTGCCAGCAGCCTGGACGGTGAACAACTGTTTTTT. Translating it yields CASSLDGEQLFF.